This T cell receptor beta chain is drawn from a study of blood T cells in healthy people across ages. Findings of the study overall: Comparison with aged donors showed that long-lived donors had more naive CD4+ cells and higher diversity. Older individuals had lower TCR beta diversity per million T cells (the decline was roughly linear).

Isolated PBMCs totaled at least 7 million in each sample. Total RNA extracted from each sample amounted to at least 6 micrograms. In regard to this clonotype: As yet, its antigen is unknown.

A J-beta primer mix and a sample-barcoded 5' primer were used in a second PCR of roughly 6 to 11 cycles. MiXCR, run by TCRdb on the 5' RACE reads, gives a single entry per CDR3 protein. The data show more than 750,000 distinct CDR3 sequences, about 28% seen once. The CDR3 extends over 14 amino acids. CDR1 is SGHTA and CDR2 is FQGNSA in the germline V gene. The germline V and J ends were trimmed by 3 bases and 0 bases, with 8 bases remaining between them. These data were also filed under a second study, of T cells of mothers and their children.

This chain joins TRBV7-2 and TRBJ1-1; the D gene is possibly TRBD1 (5 bases). This clonotype was obtained from a woman in her thirties or forties in good health. Specimen: blood. CDR3 coding DNA: TGTGCCAGCAGCTTTCTGGGGGTGAACACTGAAGCTTTCTTT. The encoded protein is CASSFLGVNTEAFF.